This is a list of T cell receptor beta chains from one sample in a study of CD8 T cells in Susac syndrome. From the immunoSEQ multiplex PCR reads, TCRdb called clonotypes with MiXCR, one entry per CDR3 protein. The sample has about 140,000 distinct CDR3 sequences, approximately 95% seen once. The material sequenced was CD4+ T cells from PBMCs. The receptors were gathered from a human donor with multiple sclerosis. Each CDR3 is given with its conserved first and last residue. D genes are given only for firm matches. The size field is filled for only some rows; it gives once, few, many or a size class.

V gene	D gene	CDR3 length	clone size	J gene	CDR3 DNA	CDR3 protein
TRBV30	NA	13	NA	TRBJ1-5	TGTGCCTGGAGTCTGAGACCCAATCAGCCCCAGCATTTT	CAWSLRPNQPQHF
TRBV28	NA	15	NA	TRBJ2-3	TGTGCCAGCAGTTTATGGTGGGGGGGCACGCATACGCAGTATTTT	CASSLWWGGTHTQYF
TRBV9	TRBD2	10	NA	TRBJ2-1	TGTGCCGGACTAGAGGGGGAGCAGTTCTTC	CAGLEGEQFF
TRBV20-1	NA	14	NA	TRBJ2-5	TGCAGTGCTTTCCTACGGGGGTCACAAGAGACCCAGTACTTC	CSAFLRGSQETQYF
TRBV20-1	TRBD2	14	NA	TRBJ2-1	TGCAGTGCTGGTTCGACTAGCGGGAGAGATGAGCAGTTCTTC	CSAGSTSGRDEQFF
TRBV27	TRBD1	15	NA	TRBJ2-1	TGTGCCAGCAGTTCCGAAGTCTCAGGGGGCGGGCAGCAATTCTTC	CASSSEVSGGGQQFF
TRBV27	TRBD1	15	NA	TRBJ1-5	TGTGCCAGCAGTTTAAACAGGGGGAACAATCAGCCCCAGCATTTT	CASSLNRGNNQPQHF
TRBV28	NA	13	NA	TRBJ2-5	TGTGCCAGCAGTTTAGGGGATCTTGAGACCCAGTACTTC	CASSLGDLETQYF
TRBV19	NA	15	NA	TRBJ1-1	TGTGCCAGTAGTATTGGGACGGACCGAAAGCTTGAAGCTTTCTTT	CASSIGTDRKLEAFF
TRBV7-9	NA	13	NA	TRBJ2-5	TGTGCCAGCAGCTTAGCGGAGACGAGTACCCAGTACTTC	CASSLAETSTQYF
TRBV20-1	TRBD2	14	once	TRBJ2-1	TGCAGTGCTATGGACGGGGGGGCCTGGAATGAGCAGTTCTTC	CSAMDGGAWNEQFF
TRBV20-1	TRBD2	17	NA	TRBJ2-4	TGCAGTGCTTTCCTAGCGGGAGGGCGGGGAGCCAAAAACATTCAGTACTTC	CSAFLAGGRGAKNIQYF
TRBV30	TRBD1	15	NA	TRBJ2-7	TGTGCCTGGAGTGGATCATTAGTGACAGGGATCGAGCAGTACTTC	CAWSGSLVTGIEQYF
TRBV29-1	NA	15	NA	TRBJ1-5	TGCAGCGTTGGGGAGGCGGGGGCGACCAATCAGCCCCAGCATTTT	CSVGEAGATNQPQHF
TRBV27	NA	14	NA	TRBJ1-6	TGTGCCAGCAGTTTCCCCGTTCCAGGTTCACCCCTCCACTTT	CASSFPVPGSPLHF
TRBV6-2/TRBV6-3	TRBD2	14	NA	TRBJ2-7	TGTGCCAGCAGCCCTTCCGGGGGGTACTACGAGCAGTACTTC	CASSPSGGYYEQYF
TRBV6-5	NA	16	once	TRBJ2-7	TGTGCCAGCAGTTACTCACCCGGACAGCCCTCCTACGAGCAGTACTTC	CASSYSPGQPSYEQYF
TRBV15	TRBD2	16	once	TRBJ2-6	TGTGCCACCAGCAGACTAGCGGGGGCTGGGGCCAACGTCCTGACTTTC	CATSRLAGAGANVLTF
TRBV14	NA	15	NA	TRBJ2-1	TGTGCCAGCAGCCGGGCGGCTACTCGCAACAATGAGCAGTTCTTC	CASSRAATRNNEQFF
TRBV5-1	NA	15	NA	TRBJ2-1	TGCGCCAGCAGCTCACCGGGATCGAGTTTGGATGAGCAGTTCTTC	CASSSPGSSLDEQFF